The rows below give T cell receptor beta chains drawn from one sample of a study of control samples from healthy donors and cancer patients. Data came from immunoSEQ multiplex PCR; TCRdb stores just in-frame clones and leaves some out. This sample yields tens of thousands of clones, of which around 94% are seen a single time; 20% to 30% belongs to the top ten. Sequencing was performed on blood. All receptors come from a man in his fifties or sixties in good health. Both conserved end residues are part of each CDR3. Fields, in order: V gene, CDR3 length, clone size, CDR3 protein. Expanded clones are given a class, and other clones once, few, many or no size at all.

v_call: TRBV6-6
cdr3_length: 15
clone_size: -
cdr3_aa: CASLASGRANTEAFF

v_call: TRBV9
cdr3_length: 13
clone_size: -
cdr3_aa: CASSGRQGAEAFF

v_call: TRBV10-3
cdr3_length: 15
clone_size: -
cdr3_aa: CAISALSGGVETQYF

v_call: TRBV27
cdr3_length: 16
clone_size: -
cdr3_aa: CASSEGGASWFYEQYF

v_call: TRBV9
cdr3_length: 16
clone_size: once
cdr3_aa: CASSVGQGAMNTEAFF

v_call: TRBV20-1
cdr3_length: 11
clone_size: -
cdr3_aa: CSARWGEGYTF

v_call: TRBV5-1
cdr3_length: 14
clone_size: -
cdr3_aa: CASSFGASQETQYF

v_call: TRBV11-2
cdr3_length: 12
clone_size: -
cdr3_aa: CASSLSGLEQYF

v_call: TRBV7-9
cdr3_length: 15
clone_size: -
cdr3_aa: CASSLALPGSSPLHF

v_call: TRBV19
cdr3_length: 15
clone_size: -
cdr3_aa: CASSIDTARGNTIYF

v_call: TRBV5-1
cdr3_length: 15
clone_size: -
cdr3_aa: CASSLEADYNSPLHF

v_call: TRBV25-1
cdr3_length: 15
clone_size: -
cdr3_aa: CASSVRAPLGTEAFF

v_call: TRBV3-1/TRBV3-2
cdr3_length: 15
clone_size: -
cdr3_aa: CASSQRRERDETQYF